This record concerns one T cell receptor (beta chain) sequence. Its antigen is not identified. The sample comes from a study of cytomegalovirus exposure and HLA in healthy donors. General study results and limits: Later on, an analysis found that several of the most significant clusters appeared to be linked to common viral pathogens, which included parvovirus B19.

It was with 60 Vbeta and 13 Jbeta primers that the PCR ran. Using immunoSEQ multiplex PCR, the repertoire was profiled, and TCRdb retains in-frame clones only, with some absent. This table has 110,000 to 150,000 clones, roughly 80% appearing once. The CDR3 has 13 amino acids. The V and J ends lost 7 bases and 4 bases, in that order; junction bases with no gene match: 6. The germline V gene has CDR1 SNHLY and CDR2 FYNNEI. This sequence originates from a woman in her thirties or forties in good health and CMV-seronegative. Sequenced sample: PBMCs. The gene calls are TRBV2 and TRBJ1-2, with TRBD1 matching 7 bases. The CDR3 protein is CASTRQGPYGYTF. The CDR3 bases are TGTGCCAGCACTAGACAGGGCCCCTATGGCTACACCTTC. Full variable domain (outside the CDR3, taken from reference TRBV2 and TRBJ1-2): EPEVTQTPSHQVTQMGQEVILRCVPISNHLYFYWYRQILGQKVEFLVSFYNNEISEKSEIFDDQFSVERPDGSNFTLKIRSTKLEDSAMYFCASTRQGPYGYTFGSGTRLTVV.